The rows below give T cell receptor beta chains drawn from one sample of a study of identical twins. From the 5' RACE reads, TCRdb called clonotypes with MiXCR, one entry per CDR3 protein. The sample holds about 700,000 distinct CDR3 sequences, around 6% seen once. The sequenced sample consisted of naive T cells sorted from blood. The receptors shown here come from a man aged 18 to 30 in good health. Both conserved end residues are part of each CDR3. A D gene is named only where the DNA matches it firmly. Part of the rows lack a size; the others show once, few, many or a class for expanded clones.

j_gene	v_gene	abundance	d_gene	CDR3aa	CDR3nt
TRBJ2-5	TRBV20-1	many	TRBD2	CSASLLVSGTGTQYF	TGCAGTGCTAGTTTATTAGTTAGCGGGACCGGGACCCAGTACTTC
TRBJ2-7	TRBV28	few	NA	CASAAQPPTAFGEQYF	TGTGCCAGTGCCGCACAGCCCCCGACGGCTTTTGGCGAGCAGTACTTC
TRBJ2-1	TRBV6-6	many	NA	CASSNGYNEQFF	TGTGCCAGCTCAAATGGATACAATGAGCAGTTCTTC
TRBJ1-1	TRBV5-1	few	NA	CASSLPGSTEAFF	TGCGCCAGCAGCTTGCCAGGGTCGACTGAAGCTTTCTTT
TRBJ1-1	TRBV5-1	NA	NA	CASSDFIRGNTEAFF	TGCGCCAGCAGCGACTTCATCCGGGGTAACACTGAAGCTTTCTTT
TRBJ2-7	TRBV5-1	few	NA	CASSLVPGAISNEQYF	TGCGCCAGCAGCTTGGTTCCGGGGGCCATAAGCAACGAGCAGTACTTC
TRBJ2-1	TRBV5-5	many	NA	CASSLFGQQSYNEQFF	TGTGCCAGCAGCTTGTTCGGGCAGCAATCCTACAATGAGCAGTTCTTC
TRBJ2-1	TRBV7-8	many	TRBD2	CASNAGTSGYNEQFF	TGTGCCAGCAACGCAGGAACTAGCGGATACAATGAGCAGTTCTTC
TRBJ2-1	TRBV4-3	many	TRBD2	CASSQELGLAGRNEQFF	TGCGCCAGCAGCCAAGAACTAGGACTAGCGGGACGGAATGAGCAGTTCTTC
TRBJ2-2	TRBV11-2	NA	NA	CASSLEAMGSGSGELFF	TGTGCCAGCAGCTTAGAGGCGATGGGGTCCGGGAGCGGGGAGCTGTTTTTT
TRBJ1-2	TRBV4-3	many	NA	CASSQESNYGYTF	TGCGCCAGCAGCCAAGAGTCGAATTATGGCTACACCTTC
TRBJ2-5	TRBV29-1	many	NA	CSVATDQETQYF	TGCAGCGTTGCGACAGACCAAGAGACCCAGTACTTC
TRBJ1-1	TRBV9	many	NA	CASSVDVNTEAFF	TGTGCCAGCAGCGTCGACGTGAACACTGAAGCTTTCTTT
TRBJ2-2	TRBV4-2	many	TRBD2	CASSHDGLAAANTGELFF	TGTGCCAGCAGCCACGATGGACTAGCGGCGGCGAACACCGGGGAGCTGTTTTTT
TRBJ2-6	TRBV29-1	many	TRBD1	CSVIGTVENSGANVLTF	TGCAGCGTTATCGGGACAGTGGAAAACTCTGGGGCCAACGTCCTGACTTTC
TRBJ2-3	TRBV5-5	many	NA	CASSPRTATDTQYF	TGTGCCAGCAGCCCGAGGACAGCAACAGATACGCAGTATTTT
TRBJ2-3	TRBV30	NA	NA	CAWSVQNPPDTQYF	TGTGCCTGGAGTGTACAAAACCCCCCAGATACGCAGTATTTT
TRBJ2-1	TRBV19	few	NA	CASSIDTPGPRSRNEQFF	TGTGCCAGTAGTATAGATACCCCGGGACCGAGGTCCAGAAATGAGCAGTTCTTC
TRBJ2-3	TRBV28	many	TRBD2	CASLGGRAGDTQYF	TGTGCCAGCCTCGGAGGGAGGGCAGGCGATACGCAGTATTTT
TRBJ1-2	TRBV20-1	many	NA	CSAADNNYGYTF	TGCAGTGCCGCAGATAATAACTATGGCTACACCTTC
TRBJ2-1	TRBV3-1	few	TRBD2	CASSQDKLAGGPPYNEQFF	TGTGCCAGCAGCCAAGATAAACTAGCGGGAGGGCCCCCCTACAATGAGCAGTTCTTC
TRBJ1-1	TRBV7-9	NA	NA	CASSQGEEAFF	TGTGCCAGCAGCCAAGGAGAGGAAGCTTTCTTT
TRBJ1-1	TRBV12-3/TRBV12-4	few	NA	CASSLGAVTEAFF	TGTGCCAGCAGTTTAGGGGCAGTTACTGAAGCTTTCTTT
TRBJ1-5	TRBV3-1	many	NA	CASSQAGDLNQPQHF	TGTGCCAGCAGCCAAGCGGGGGACCTCAATCAGCCCCAGCATTTT
TRBJ1-5	TRBV5-1	NA	TRBD1	CASSVLPRDREISQPQHF	TGCGCCAGCAGCGTACTGCCCCGGGACAGGGAGATATCGCAGCCCCAGCATTTT
TRBJ1-1	TRBV29-1	many	NA	CSVNRATEAFF	TGCAGCGTTAATCGGGCCACTGAAGCTTTCTTT
TRBJ2-3	TRBV2	many	TRBD2	CASRDATSGSGDTQYF	TGTGCCAGCAGGGACGCGACTAGCGGGAGTGGGGATACGCAGTATTTT
TRBJ2-3	TRBV10-3	many	TRBD2	CAISQLAGGPDTQYF	TGTGCCATCAGCCAACTAGCGGGAGGGCCAGATACGCAGTATTTT
TRBJ2-3	TRBV30	many	NA	CAWSTGQSTQYF	TGTGCCTGGAGTACGGGCCAGTCAACGCAGTATTTT
TRBJ1-2	TRBV5-5	many	TRBD1	CASSLDRGPGYTF	TGTGCCAGCAGCTTGGACAGGGGGCCTGGCTACACCTTC
TRBJ1-1	TRBV12-3/TRBV12-4	many	NA	CASRGDGEILNTEAFF	TGTGCCAGCAGGGGGGACGGAGAGATTCTGAACACTGAAGCTTTCTTT
TRBJ2-1	TRBV3-1	many	NA	CASSQGNEQFF	TGTGCCAGCAGCCAAGGCAATGAGCAGTTCTTC
TRBJ2-5	TRBV21-1	few	NA	CASSKDVRGHRQETQYF	TGTGCCAGCAGCAAAGACGTGAGGGGACACCGCCAAGAGACCCAGTACTTC
TRBJ2-5	TRBV20-1	few	TRBD2	CSARDSGRASQETQYF	TGCAGTGCTAGAGATAGCGGGAGGGCCAGCCAAGAGACCCAGTACTTC
TRBJ1-1	TRBV29-1	many	TRBD1	CSVLPGTGYTEAFF	TGCAGCGTTCTTCCCGGGACAGGATATACTGAAGCTTTCTTT